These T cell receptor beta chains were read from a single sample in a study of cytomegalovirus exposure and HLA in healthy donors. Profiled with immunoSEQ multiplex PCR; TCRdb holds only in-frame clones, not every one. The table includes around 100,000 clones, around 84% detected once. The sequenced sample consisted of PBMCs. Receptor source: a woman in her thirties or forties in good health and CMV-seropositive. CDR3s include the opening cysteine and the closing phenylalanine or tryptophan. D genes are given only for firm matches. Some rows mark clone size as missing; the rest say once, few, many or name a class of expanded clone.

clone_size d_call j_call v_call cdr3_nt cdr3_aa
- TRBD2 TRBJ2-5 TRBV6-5 TGTGCCAGCAGTAACGGAGCGGGAGGCCAAGAGACCCAGTACTTC CASSNGAGGQETQYF
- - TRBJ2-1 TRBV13 TGTGCCAGCAGCTTATATAGGGGAAATGAGCAGTTCTTC CASSLYRGNEQFF
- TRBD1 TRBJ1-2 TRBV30 TGTGCCTGGAGTGGCAGGGGGATGAGTGGCTACACCTTC CAWSGRGMSGYTF
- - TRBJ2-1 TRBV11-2 TGTGCCAGCAGCTTAGGTCCGGGGTATGAGCAGTTCTTC CASSLGPGYEQFF
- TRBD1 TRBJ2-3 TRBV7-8 TGTGCCAGCAGCCCCGGAGGGACAGGCTTGGCGGATACGCAGTATTTT CASSPGGTGLADTQYF
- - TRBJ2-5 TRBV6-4 TGTGCCAGCAGTGACTCTTGGCTAGCGTTTAAAGAGACCCAGTACTTC CASSDSWLAFKETQYF
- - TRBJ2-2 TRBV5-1 TGCGCCAGCAGCCCGACAGGGAACACCGGGGAGCTGTTTTTT CASSPTGNTGELFF
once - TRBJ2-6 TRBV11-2 TGTGCCAGCAGCCCTACCTACTCTGGGGCCAACGTCCTGACTTTC CASSPTYSGANVLTF
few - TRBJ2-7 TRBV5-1 TGCGCCAGCCGCCCCCAAACAGGCTCCTACGAGCAGTACTTC CASRPQTGSYEQYF
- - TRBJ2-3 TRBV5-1 TGCGCCAGCAGCTTATCGGGGGAATTCACAGATACGCAGTATTTT CASSLSGEFTDTQYF
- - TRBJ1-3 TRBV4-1 TGCGCCAGCAGCCAATATCCAAACACCATATATTTT CASSQYPNTIYF
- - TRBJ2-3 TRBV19 TGTGCCAGTAGTGTGCCGGGAACTAGCACAGATACGCAGTATTTT CASSVPGTSTDTQYF
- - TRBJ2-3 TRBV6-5 TGTGCCAGCAGACAGGGTTGGGGCACAGATACGCAGTATTTT CASRQGWGTDTQYF
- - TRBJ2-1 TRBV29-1 TGCAGCGTTGAAGTTGGGCGGGATTACAATGAGCAGTTCTTC CSVEVGRDYNEQFF
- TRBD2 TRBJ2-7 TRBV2 TGTGCCAGCAGAGGATCCGGGACTAGCGATTCCTACGAGCAGTACTTC CASRGSGTSDSYEQYF
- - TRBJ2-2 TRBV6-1 TGTGCCAGCAGTGAGAGACCCCCGGGTACCGGGGAGCTGTTTTTT CASSERPPGTGELFF
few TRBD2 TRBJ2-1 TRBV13 TGTGCCAGCAGCTTAGGCCGTAGTTTTAGCGGGGACAATGAGCAGTTCTTC CASSLGRSFSGDNEQFF
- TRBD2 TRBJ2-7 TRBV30 TGTGCCTGGCCCCCCGAGCGGGAGCGAGGCTACGAGCAGTACTTC CAWPPERERGYEQYF
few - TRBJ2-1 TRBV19 TGTGCCAGTAGTAAAAGGGGATACGGCAATGAGCAGTTCTTC CASSKRGYGNEQFF
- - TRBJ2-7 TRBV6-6 TGTGCCAGCAACTGGGAAGCGGGTGCGAGCTCCTACGAGCAGTACTTC CASNWEAGASSYEQYF
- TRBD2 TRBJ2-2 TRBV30 TGTGCCTGGAGTAAATGGAGGGCGGGAGGGCCCACCGGGGAGCTGTTTTTT CAWSKWRAGGPTGELFF
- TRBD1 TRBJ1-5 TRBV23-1 TGCGCCAGCAGTCAAAGACCTGAGACAGGGGGAATTTATAGCAATCAGCCCCAGCATTTT CASSQRPETGGIYSNQPQHF
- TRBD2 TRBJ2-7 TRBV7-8 TGTGCCAGCAGCTTAGGGCTAGCGGGGCTCTACGAGCAGTACTTC CASSLGLAGLYEQYF
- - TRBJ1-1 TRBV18 TGTGCCAGCTCACTGGTGGGAGAGAACACTGAAGCTTTCTTT CASSLVGENTEAFF
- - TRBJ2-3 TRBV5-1 TGCGCCAGCAGCTTGGTCGGTAGCGGTAGCACAGATACGCAGTATTTT CASSLVGSGSTDTQYF
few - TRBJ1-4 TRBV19 TGTGCCAGTAGCACAGGGTATGGCGAAAAACTGTTTTTT CASSTGYGEKLFF
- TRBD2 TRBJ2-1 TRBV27 TGTGCCAGCAGCCGCGGGACTAGCGTATACAATGAGCAGTTCTTC CASSRGTSVYNEQFF
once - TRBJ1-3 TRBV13 TGTGCCAGCAGCTTAAATCTGGGAAACACCATATATTTT CASSLNLGNTIYF